This note documents a single TCR beta chain sequence. Its matching antigen is unknown. Sample donors were healthy Caucasian individuals that came from Russia, aged 6 to 90. The use of a sample-barcoded 5' primer and a J-beta primer mix characterized a second PCR of roughly 6 to 11 cycles. Each cDNA molecule received a tag from a template-switch adaptor that had 12 random nucleotides. TCRdb itself ran the 5' RACE reads through MiXCR, one entry per CDR3 protein. Of 700,000 or so distinct CDR3 sequences in the sample, 22% are singletons; the top ten hold around 22%. This entry belongs to a study of blood T cells in healthy people across ages. Study details: Per two T cells, template switching captured roughly one barcoded beta molecule. The study, taken as a whole, reports: Long-lived donors had more naive CD4+ cells and higher diversity than aged donors.

Sequences were obtained from blood. This receptor was taken from a man aged 65 to 79 in good health.

In DNA form, the CDR3 reads TGTGCCAGCAGTTTAGGGGGACAGTACACTGAAGCTTTCTTT. Amino acid sequence: CASSLGGQYTEAFF. J is TRBJ1-1 and V is TRBV12-3 or TRBV12-4; 7 nucleotides agree with TRBD1. The CDR3 consists of 14 residues. The V and J ends lost 1 base and 3 bases, in that order; junction bases with no gene match: 2.